Included here is one T cell receptor (beta chain) sequence, with context. Its target is not known. This specimen belongs to a study of T cell responses to AZD1222 COVID-19 vaccine. Findings and caveats of the study: Seropositive AZD1222 recipients at baseline numbered only five to seven. Increases in Spike-specific TCR breadth and depth were seen after two AZD1222 doses. It should be noted that donors were predominantly white British and more often female, and clonal diversity was possibly underestimated.

Assay used: immunoSEQ multiplex PCR; TCRdb lists only in-frame clones, some missing. The table has 150,000 to 200,000 clones, around 88% seen once. Second doses were pooled across both intervals (about 4 or about 12 weeks). The junction had 1 base not matched to a gene; V was cut back by 5 bases and J by 2 bases. The CDR3 contains 13 residues. Germline CDR1 reads SEHNR; CDR2 reads FQNEAQ (reference sequence). Here the sequenced sample was peripheral blood, taken 28 days after the second AZD1222 dose. The rearrangement joins TRBV7-9 to TRBJ2-7; 9 positions match TRBD1. The source of this sequence is an adult who received the AZD1222 COVID-19 vaccine. The CDR3 reads CASSRTGAYEQYF. The CDR3 region has the DNA TGTGCCAGCAGCCGGACAGGGGCCTACGAGCAGTACTTC.